Sequencing of this T cell receptor beta chain was carried out in a study of cytomegalovirus exposure and HLA in healthy donors. Study-level findings and limits: Being productive about 90% or about 30% of the time was typical of most TCR beta V segments in an earlier analysis. Some TCR beta chains (more than 150 of them) were listed as cytomegalovirus-associated. There were several of the most significant clusters that appeared linked to common viral pathogens in a later analysis.

About this clone itself: Its specificity is unknown.

Trimming shortened V by 5 bases and J by 7 bases, and 20 bases separated the two germline ends. The germline V gene encodes CDR1 MDHEN and CDR2 SYDVKM. The CDR3 runs 15 residues. The PCR made use of 60 Vbeta and 13 Jbeta primers. Clones were sequenced by immunoSEQ multiplex PCR, and TCRdb holds only the in-frame ones, with some missing. The table shows 200,000 to 300,000 clones, with roughly 81% occurring only once. The sequence was collected from a woman in her thirties or forties in good health and CMV-seropositive. The chain combines TRBV28 with TRBJ1-1; perhaps TRBD1 as D (6 bases). Sequencing was carried out using PBMCs. The CDR3 here is CASSGALAGDLEAFF. The CDR3 DNA follows: TGTGCCAGCAGTGGCGCTCTGGCAGGGGATCTTGAAGCTTTCTTT. Full variable domain (remainder filled in from reference TRBV28 and TRBJ1-1): DVKVTQSSRYLVKRTGEKVFLECVQDMDHENMFWYRQDPGLGLRLIYFSYDVKMKEKGDIPEGYSVSREKKERFSLILESASTNQTSMYLCASSGALAGDLEAFFGQGTRLTVV.